This T cell receptor beta chain came from a study of T cells in localized non-small cell lung cancer. A remark on this clone: What it recognizes is unknown.

Points from the study as a whole: Investigators sequenced only a single tumor region, leaving heterogeneity possible.

The data were produced by immunoSEQ multiplex PCR, yet TCRdb's version contains in-frame clones alone and is incomplete. Here the sample spans 35,000 to 50,000 clones, approximately 83% being singletons. Sequences were derived from peripheral blood, sampled before any cancer treatment. This receptor was identified in a man aged 35-75 years with stage I lung adenocarcinoma.

The CDR3 DNA reads as TGTGCCATCAGTCCCCCTACTAGCGGGAGTGGCGATGAGCAGTTCTTC. It is translated as CAISPPTSGSGDEQFF. V gene TRBV10-3 combines with J gene TRBJ2-1, with 11 bases that match TRBD2. This CDR3 region has 16 residues. Germline loops: CDR1 ENHRY, CDR2 SYGVKD. Trimming took 5 bases from V and 8 from J; bases not matched to a gene: 11.